The clone carrying this T cell receptor (beta chain) was counted many times. The antigen is unknown. This record comes from a study of T cell repertoires in cytomegalovirus infection. Study background: Public TCR beta signatures provided an indication of both CMV infection and a matching HLA type. Study-level findings and limits: The response measured ex vivo was dominated by TCR beta clonotypes (HLA-C-restricted and CMV-specific). Cumulative frequency of public TCR beta families picked out carriers of CMV plus the relevant HLA.

TCRdb re-called the reads through MiXCR, storing one row per CDR3 protein. Of some 920,000 distinct CDR3 sequences listed, less than 35% are singletons. V was trimmed by 8 bases and J by 5 bases, leaving 10 bases between them. The CDR3 runs 13 residues. CDR1 and CDR2 (germline): LNHDA, SQIVND (reference sequence). This chain joins TRBV19 and TRBJ1-6; D remains unclear. The sample in question was cultured CD8+ T cells from PBMCs, obtained from culture after CMV antigen stimulation. The TCR originated in a human donor in good health (CMV status not recorded). Some clones in this sample may be carry-over from other donors' samples. CDR3 DNA: TGTGCCAGTGCGGACGGAGATAATTCACCCCTCCACTTT. This gives the protein CASADGDNSPLHF.